This T cell receptor (beta chain) is from a study of T cell responses to AZD1222 COVID-19 vaccine. Method: immunoSEQ multiplex PCR; TCRdb's copy keeps in-frame clones and lacks some. The table records around 79,000 clones, about nine tenths of them present only once. A note on this clone: Its target is not known.

Findings and caveats of the study: Donors, mostly white British, included more females; clonal diversity was possibly underestimated. The study found vaccine-associated CD4 TCRs spanning spike, dominant at 160-218 and 743-854.

This specimen was peripheral blood, taken on day 0 of AZD1222 vaccination. This TCR came from an adult in good health.

This CDR3 reads CASSQAEGQGNTEAFF. The CDR3 nucleotides are TGTGCCAGCAGCCAAGCGGAGGGACAGGGGAACACTGAAGCTTTCTTT. V is TRBV4-2 and J is TRBJ1-1, with 9 positions matching TRBD1. Germline V gene lookup returns CDR1 LGHNA and CDR2 YNFKEQ. The CDR3 loop spans 16 amino acids. Germline trimming cut 1 base from V and 1 base from J; bases unmatched to any gene: 4.